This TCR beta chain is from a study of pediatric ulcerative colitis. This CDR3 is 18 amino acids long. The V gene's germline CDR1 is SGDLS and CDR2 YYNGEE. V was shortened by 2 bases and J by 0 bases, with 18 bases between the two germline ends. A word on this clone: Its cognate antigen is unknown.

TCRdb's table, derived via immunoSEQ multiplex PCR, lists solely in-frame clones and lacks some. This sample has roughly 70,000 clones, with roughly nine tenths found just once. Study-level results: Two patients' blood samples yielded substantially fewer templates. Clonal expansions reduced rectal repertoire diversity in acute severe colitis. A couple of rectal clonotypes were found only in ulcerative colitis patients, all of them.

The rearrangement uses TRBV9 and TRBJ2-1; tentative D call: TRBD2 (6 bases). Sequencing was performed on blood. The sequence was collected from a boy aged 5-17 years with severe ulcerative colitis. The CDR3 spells CASSVSRALASSYNEQFF. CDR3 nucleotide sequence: TGTGCCAGCAGCGTCTCGCGGGCCCTAGCGAGCTCCTACAATGAGCAGTTCTTC.